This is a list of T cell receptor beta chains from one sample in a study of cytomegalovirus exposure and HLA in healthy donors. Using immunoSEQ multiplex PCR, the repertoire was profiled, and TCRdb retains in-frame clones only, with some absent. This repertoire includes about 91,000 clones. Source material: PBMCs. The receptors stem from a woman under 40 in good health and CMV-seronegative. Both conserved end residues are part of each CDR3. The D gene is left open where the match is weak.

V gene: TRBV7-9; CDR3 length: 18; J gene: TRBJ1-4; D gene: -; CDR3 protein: CASSSLFNRQELNEKLFF; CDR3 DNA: TGTGCCAGCAGCTCCCTTTTCAACAGACAGGAGCTTAATGAAAAACTGTTTTTT
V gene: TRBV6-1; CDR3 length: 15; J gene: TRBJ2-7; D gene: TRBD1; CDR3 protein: CASRGRQGAGYEQYF; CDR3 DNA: TGTGCCAGCAGGGGAAGACAGGGGGCGGGTTACGAGCAGTACTTC
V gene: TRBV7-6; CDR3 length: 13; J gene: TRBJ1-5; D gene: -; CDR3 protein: CASSSEPNQPQHF; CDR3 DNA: TGTGCCAGCAGCTCAGAACCAAATCAGCCCCAGCATTTT
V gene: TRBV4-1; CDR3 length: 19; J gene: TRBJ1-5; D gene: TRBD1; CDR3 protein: CVSSQGDRGQAYSNQPQHF; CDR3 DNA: TGCGTCAGCAGCCAGGGGGACAGGGGGCAAGCTTATAGCAATCAGCCCCAGCATTTT
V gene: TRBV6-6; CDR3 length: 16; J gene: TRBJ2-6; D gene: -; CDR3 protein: CASSRERLSGANVLTF; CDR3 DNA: TGTGCCAGCAGCCGGGAGCGCCTATCTGGGGCCAACGTCCTGACTTTC
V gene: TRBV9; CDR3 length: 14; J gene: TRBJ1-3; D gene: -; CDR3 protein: CASSVGQGMDTIYF; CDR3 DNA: TGTGCCAGCAGCGTAGGTCAGGGAATGGACACCATATATTTT
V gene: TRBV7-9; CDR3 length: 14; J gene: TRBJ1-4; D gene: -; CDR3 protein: CASSLDRSSEKLFF; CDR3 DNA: TGTGCCAGCAGCCTAGACAGGTCCAGCGAAAAACTGTTTTTT
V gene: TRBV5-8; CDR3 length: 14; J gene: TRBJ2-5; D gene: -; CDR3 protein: CASSPGTRQETQYF; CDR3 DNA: TGTGCCAGCAGCCCTGGGACACGACAAGAGACCCAGTACTTC
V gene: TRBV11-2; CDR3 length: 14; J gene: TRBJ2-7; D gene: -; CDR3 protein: CASSLGQTSYEQYF; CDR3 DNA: TGTGCCAGCAGCTTAGGGCAGACTTCCTACGAGCAGTACTTC
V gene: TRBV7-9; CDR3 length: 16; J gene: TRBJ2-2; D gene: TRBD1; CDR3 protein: CASSKPGQGGTGELFF; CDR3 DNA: TGTGCCAGCAGCAAACCCGGACAGGGAGGCACCGGGGAGCTGTTTTTT
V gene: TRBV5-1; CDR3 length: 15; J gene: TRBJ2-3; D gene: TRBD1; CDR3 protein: CASSSGQGGTDTQYF; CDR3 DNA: TGCGCCAGCAGCTCCGGACAGGGGGGAACAGATACGCAGTATTTT
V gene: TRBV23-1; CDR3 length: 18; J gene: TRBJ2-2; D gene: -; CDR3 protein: CASSPCQGSPANTGELFF; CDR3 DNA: TGCGCCAGCAGTCCTTGTCAGGGGAGCCCTGCGAACACCGGGGAGCTGTTTTTT
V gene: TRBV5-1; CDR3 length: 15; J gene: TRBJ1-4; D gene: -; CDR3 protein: CASSDTGLPNEKLFF; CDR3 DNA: TGCGCCAGCAGCGATACGGGACTTCCTAATGAAAAACTGTTTTTT
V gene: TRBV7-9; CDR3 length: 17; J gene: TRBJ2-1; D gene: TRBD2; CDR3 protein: CASSPRGRTSSYNEQFF; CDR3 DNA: TGTGCCAGCAGCCCTAGAGGGAGGACTAGCTCCTACAATGAGCAGTTCTTC
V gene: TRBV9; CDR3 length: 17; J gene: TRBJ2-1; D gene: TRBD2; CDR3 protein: CASSRRSGRASDNEQFF; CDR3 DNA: TGTGCCAGCAGCCGGCGGAGCGGGAGGGCCAGTGACAATGAGCAGTTCTTC
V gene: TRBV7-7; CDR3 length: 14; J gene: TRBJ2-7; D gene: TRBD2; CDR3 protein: CASSTPSGSYEQYF; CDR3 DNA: TGTGCTAGCAGCACACCTAGCGGGAGCTACGAGCAGTACTTC
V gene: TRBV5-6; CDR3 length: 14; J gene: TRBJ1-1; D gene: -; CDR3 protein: CASSDTRGSTEAFF; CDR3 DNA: TGTGCCAGCAGCGATACTAGGGGGAGCACTGAAGCTTTCTTT
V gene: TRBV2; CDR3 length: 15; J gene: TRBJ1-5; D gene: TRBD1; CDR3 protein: CASREWDSKDQPQHF; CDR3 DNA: TGTGCCAGCAGAGAATGGGACAGCAAAGATCAGCCCCAGCATTTT
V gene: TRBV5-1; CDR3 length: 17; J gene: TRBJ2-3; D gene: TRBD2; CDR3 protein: CASSPGLAGGFTDTQYF; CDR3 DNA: TGCGCCAGCAGCCCGGGACTAGCGGGAGGGTTCACAGATACGCAGTATTTT
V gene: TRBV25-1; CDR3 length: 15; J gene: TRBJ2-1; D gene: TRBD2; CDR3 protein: CASSVVTSGVNEQFF; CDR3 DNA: TGTGCCAGCAGTGTCGTCACTAGCGGGGTCAATGAGCAGTTCTTC
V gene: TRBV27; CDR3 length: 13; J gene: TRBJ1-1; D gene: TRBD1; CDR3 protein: CASSPIDRVGAFF; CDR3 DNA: TGTGCCAGCAGTCCAATTGACAGGGTAGGAGCTTTCTTT
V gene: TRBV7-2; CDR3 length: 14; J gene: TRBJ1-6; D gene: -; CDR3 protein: CASRPRGYNSPLHF; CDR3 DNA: TGTGCCAGCAGACCCAGGGGATATAATTCACCCCTCCACTTT
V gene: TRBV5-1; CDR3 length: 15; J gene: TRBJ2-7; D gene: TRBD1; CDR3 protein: CASSSPGTGDYEQYF; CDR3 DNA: TGCGCCAGCAGCTCGCCCGGGACAGGAGACTACGAGCAGTACTTC
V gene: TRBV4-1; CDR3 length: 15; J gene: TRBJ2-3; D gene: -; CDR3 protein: CASSQDPRRTDTQYF; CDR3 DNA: TGCGCCAGCAGCCAAGATCCGAGGAGGACAGATACGCAGTATTTT